This T cell receptor (beta chain) appears in the sequencing data of a study of blood T cell repertoires in COVID-19. TCRdb's table, derived via immunoSEQ multiplex PCR, lists solely in-frame clones and lacks some. The sample yields approximately 300,000 clones, 85% to 90% seen once. Sequenced input: PBMCs or T cells enriched from blood (not recorded which). This receptor was taken from a woman aged 18-35 years who had recovered from COVID-19.

In DNA, the CDR3 is TGTGCCAGCAGTGAATACTGGTCTAGCACAGATACGCAGTATTTT. It yields the protein CASSEYWSSTDTQYF. V gene TRBV6-1 combines with J gene TRBJ2-3; D ambiguous. Trimming took 2 bases from V and 0 from J, leaving 9 bases between them. This CDR3 spans 15 amino acids. Germline CDR1 MNHNS, CDR2 SASEGT.